Reported below is one T cell receptor (beta chain). This record comes from a study of blood T cell repertoires in COVID-19. The wider study: Acute and convalescent COVID-19 samples came from the United States, Italy and Spain. PBMCs, B-cell-depleted T cells, or T cells were the source of the cDNA or gDNA that made up the material.

In the study's own analysis: Cell counts per sample came from amplifying reference gene primers. TCRdb's copy holds only in-frame clones and misses some; the assay was immunoSEQ multiplex PCR. Clonal size and the V and J genes are those of that table, whereas D and trimming came from the DNA. The table records hundreds of thousands of clones, nearly 85% of them present only once. Seattle patients were enrolled during active infection and followed longitudinally. The CDR3 totals 13 residues. CDR1 and CDR2 from the germline V gene are LNHDA and SQIVND (reference sequence). Trimming shortened V by 4 bases and J by 7 bases, and 11 bases separated the two germline ends.

The source of this sequence is a woman aged 25 to 39 with COVID-19, enrolled during active disease. V gene TRBV19 combines with J gene TRBJ1-3; weak D call: TRBD1 (5 bases). Sequencing was carried out using peripheral blood. The CDR3 reads CASSKQRGNTIYF. The CDR3 DNA sequence: TGTGCCAGTAGTAAACAAAGGGGCAACACCATATATTTT.